This T cell receptor (beta chain) was observed in a study of blood T cell repertoires in COVID-19. About the research overall: Spain, Italy and the United States supplied samples that represented acute and convalescent COVID-19. T cells, B-cell-depleted T cells, or PBMCs provided the cDNA or gDNA that served as material.

J lost 7 bases, V lost 2 bases, and 3 bases had no gene match. The germline V gene encodes CDR1 LGHNA and CDR2 YSLEER. The CDR3 totals 13 residues. Original processing notes: From reference gene primer amplification, estimates of nucleated cell counts were derived. The assay was immunoSEQ multiplex PCR, and TCRdb's table has in-frame clones only and misses some. V and J calls and clone size are those listed in that table; D and trimming were worked out from the DNA. Here the sample spans around 100,000 clones, roughly 87% being singletons. The chain employs TRBV4-3 and TRBJ1-2; TRBD1 aligns across 8 bases. Sequencing was performed on peripheral blood. The clonotype was recovered from a young man in a cohort sampled during active COVID-19. DNA for the CDR3: TGCGCCAGCAGCCAACAGGGGGCCGGTGGCTACACCTTC. It yields the protein CASSQQGAGGYTF.